Below, one T cell receptor (beta chain) is given with its context. The participants were between 18 and 89 years old and came from under 25 US areas. Participants' own reports of clinical history determined their cohort assignment. Resolution of symptoms, clearance, or two negative PCRs was present in recovered Cohort 3 donors. The data originate from a study of blood T cell repertoires in COVID-19. TCRdb's copy holds only in-frame clones and misses some; the assay was immunoSEQ multiplex PCR. Of more than 450,000 clones in the sample, roughly 90% were seen once. Sequencing was carried out using PBMCs or T cells enriched from blood (not recorded which). The receptor was isolated from a woman aged 18-30 years who had recovered from COVID-19.

CDR3 amino acids: CASSQRQGNTEAFF. DNA of the CDR3: TGTGCCAGCAGCCAGAGACAGGGGAACACTGAAGCTTTCTTT. V usage is TRBV3-1 (or the pseudogene TRBV3-2) and J usage is TRBJ1-1, with 7 nucleotides matching TRBD1. The junction had 2 bases not matched to a gene; V was cut back by 3 bases and J by 1 base. The CDR3 contains 14 residues. Germline loops: CDR1 LGHDT, CDR2 YNNKEL (reference sequence).